A single T cell receptor (beta chain) is shown here with its context. The antigen is undetermined. This CDR3 region has 15 residues. Germline CDR1 and CDR2: SGHAT and FQNNGV. The germline V and J ends were trimmed by 4 bases and 0 bases, with 12 bases remaining between them. All trial patients relapsed after autologous stem cell transplantation. The assay was immunoSEQ multiplex PCR, and TCRdb's table has in-frame clones only and misses some. The sample has around 13,000 clones, roughly 75% seen once. This sample was taken from a study of PD-1 blockade in classical Hodgkin lymphoma. Findings and limits, study-wide: Complete responders' baseline diversity resembled that of newly diagnosed patients. Compared with healthy donors, newly diagnosed patients reportedly showed lower baseline TCR diversity.

The chain recombines TRBV11-2 with TRBJ1-2, with D perhaps matching TRBD1 (6 bases). The input for sequencing was peripheral blood mononuclear cells (PBMCs), taken at baseline. The source of this sequence is a human donor with classical Hodgkin lymphoma. CDR3 bases: TGTGCCAGCAGCTATAGAGGGGGATCTAACTATGGCTACACCTTC. Protein product: CASSYRGGSNYGYTF.